The 27 T cell receptor beta chains reported below all come from one sample, sequenced in a study of T cell responses to AZD1222 COVID-19 vaccine. Produced via immunoSEQ multiplex PCR; TCRdb's table is partial and in-frame only. The table shows 140,000 to 150,000 clones, with approximately 94% occurring only once. The sequencing used peripheral blood, collected on day 0 of AZD1222 vaccination. These receptors were taken from an adult in good health.

The rearrangement joins TRBV3-1 (or the pseudogene TRBV3-2) to TRBJ1-6, with TRBD1 as a possible D gene (6 bases). CDR3 length equals 18 residues. V was cut by 0 bases and J by 7 bases, with 19 bases left in between. Germline CDR1 LGHDT, CDR2 YNNKEL (reference sequence). CDR3 sequence reads: CASSQDQGGGAGNSPLHF. Written as DNA, the CDR3 is TGTGCCAGCAGCCAAGATCAAGGTGGGGGCGCAGGGAATTCACCCCTCCACTTT.

This chain uses TRBV6-6 with TRBJ1-2; the D is unclear. V lost 7 bases and J lost 3, with 12 bases in between. Germline CDR1 reads MNHNY; CDR2 reads SVGAGI (reference sequence). This CDR3 is 13 amino acids long. The CDR3 is CASTQREYYGYTF. The CDR3 nucleotides are TGTGCCAGCACCCAAAGGGAGTACTATGGCTACACCTTC.

The chain carries TRBV18 and TRBJ1-1; 7 bases are shared with TRBD1. Trimming cost V 6 bases and J 2 bases; bases outside gene matches: 12. Germline assignment: CDR1 KGHSH and CDR2 LQKENI. The CDR3 loop spans 16 amino acids. CDR3 region: CASSLRSGTVNTEAFF. The CDR3 bases are TGTGCCAGCTCCTTACGGAGTGGGACAGTTAACACTGAAGCTTTCTTT.

V is TRBV7-2 and J is TRBJ2-4; no reliable D call. This CDR3 spans 14 amino acids. The V gene lost 1 base and the J gene lost 0 bases, with 4 bases spanning the gap. Germline V gene data show CDR1 as SGHTA and CDR2 as FQGNSA. The CDR3 nucleotides read TGTGCCAGCAGCTTAGAGCTAGCCAAAAACATTCAGTACTTC. Translated, it gives CASSLELAKNIQYF. Filled out from reference TRBV7-2 and TRBJ2-4, the complete variable domain reads GAGVSQSPSNKVTEKGKDVELRCDPISGHTALYWYRQSLGQGLEFLIYFQGNSAPDKSGLPSDRFSAERTGGSVSTLTIQRTQQEDSAVYLCASSLELAKNIQYFGAGTRLSVL.

The V and J genes are TRBV11-2 and TRBJ2-7; TRBD1 aligns across 7 bases. The ends lost 1 base at V and 6 bases at J; junction bases unmatched: 12. Germline V gene sequence: CDR1 SGHAT, CDR2 FQNNGV. The CDR3 has 16 amino acids. The DNA for the CDR3 is TGTGCCAGCAGCTTAGCCATCGACAGGGTGGCCCGCGAGCAGTACTTC. This gives the protein CASSLAIDRVAREQYF.

The count of this clone is one. The chain combines TRBV6-5 with TRBJ2-4, with D uncertain. Germline V gene data show CDR1 as MNHEY and CDR2 as SVGAGI. The ends were cut back, 0 bases at V and 6 bases at J, with 6 bases in the middle. CDR3 length: 13 amino acids. The chain's CDR3 is CASSYSGRNIQYF. The DNA for the CDR3 is TGTGCCAGCAGTTACTCGGGCAGAAACATTCAGTACTTC.

The V call is TRBV19, the J call TRBJ2-3; no clear D. Trimming removed 0 bases at V and 6 bases at J, with 7 bases between. The CDR3 has 13 amino acids. CDR1 LNHDA and CDR2 SQIVND come from the germline V gene (reference sequence). The CDR3 region is CASSIETRDTQYF. The CDR3 DNA reads TGTGCCAGTAGTATAGAAACGAGGGATACGCAGTATTTT.

This clone is a singleton in its sample. The gene calls are TRBV9 and TRBJ1-5, with D perhaps TRBD1 (5 bases). The V end was cut by 1 base, the J end by 8 bases, with 16 bases between. CDR3 size: 15 residues. Germline assignment: CDR1 SGDLS and CDR2 YYNGEE. CDR3 sequence reads: CASSVQGGAREPQHF. CDR3 bases: TGTGCCAGCAGCGTACAAGGAGGGGCGCGGGAGCCCCAGCATTTT.

The V call is TRBV2, the J call TRBJ2-1; D is ambiguous. V lost 2 bases, J lost 3 bases, and 11 bases lay in between. The germline gives CDR1 SNHLY, CDR2 FYNNEI. The CDR3 runs 15 residues. CDR3 residues: CASSEYLPSYNEQFF. CDR3 sequence (DNA): TGTGCCAGCAGTGAATATCTTCCCAGCTACAATGAGCAGTTCTTC.

This chain connects TRBV19 to TRBJ2-1; 11 positions agree with TRBD2. V dropped 3 bases and J dropped 6; count of bases not matched to a gene: 4. Germline values: CDR1 LNHDA, CDR2 SQIVND (reference sequence). The CDR3 consists of 15 residues. DNA for the CDR3: TGTGCCAGTAGTATTAGCGGGAGGGCCTTCAATGAGCAGTTCTTC. This sequence encodes CASSISGRAFNEQFF.

The genes are TRBV11-2 and TRBJ1-3; 7 nucleotides match TRBD1. Germline V gives CDR1 SGHAT, CDR2 FQNNGV. The V and J ends lost 2 bases and 2 bases, in that order; junction bases with no gene match: 6. The CDR3 is made up of 16 amino acids. CDR3 amino acids: CASSLRTDRAGNTIYF. The CDR3 DNA follows: TGTGCCAGCAGCTTACGGACCGACAGGGCTGGAAACACCATATATTTT.

This clone has a single count. The chain links TRBV7-6 to TRBJ2-1, with 8 positions matching TRBD2. There are 17 residues in the CDR3. The germline gives CDR1 SGHVS, CDR2 FNYEAQ. Trimming removed 1 base from V and 1 base from J; junction bases left unmatched: 6. DNA of the CDR3: TGTGCCAGCAGCTTAGAAGTAGCGGGGAGTTCCTACAATGAGCAGTTCTTC. Translated, it gives CASSLEVAGSSYNEQFF.

The rearrangement uses TRBV7-9 and TRBJ1-1; D not resolved. Germline V gives CDR1 SEHNR, CDR2 FQNEAQ (reference sequence). The CDR3 has 13 amino acids. Trimming stripped 1 base from V and 5 bases from J, with 8 bases between. The CDR3 DNA reads TGTGCCAGCAGCTTAGAACAGCTTACTGAAGCTTTCTTT. This translates into CASSLEQLTEAFF.

V usage is TRBV7-8 and J usage is TRBJ2-7; 12 bases are shared with TRBD2. The CDR3 loop spans 15 amino acids. Germline assignment: CDR1 SGHVS and CDR2 FQNEAQ. J lost 3 bases, V lost 2 bases, and 2 bases had no gene match. CDR3 protein: CASSLWTSGIYEQYF. CDR3 coding DNA: TGTGCCAGCAGCTTATGGACTAGCGGGATCTACGAGCAGTACTTC.

V and J are TRBV7-3 and TRBJ1-6, with D possibly TRBD1 on 5 matching bases. The CDR3 is 14 amino acids. The V end lost 1 base, the J end lost 4 bases, and 5 bases lay between the germline ends. In germline, CDR1 is SGHTA, CDR2 FQGTGA. CDR3 in DNA: TGTGCCAGCAGCTTAAAGGGGTATAATTCACCCCTCCACTTT. It specifies CASSLKGYNSPLHF.

J is TRBJ1-5 and V is TRBV25-1; possibly TRBD1 for D (6 bases). The CDR3 runs to 14 residues. The V gene's germline CDR1 is MGHDK and CDR2 SYGVNS. The V and J ends lost 4 bases and 4 bases respectively, with 11 bases between them. For the CDR3, the DNA is TGTGCCAGCAGTGGACAGGACAAGAATCAGCCCCAGCATTTT. Its protein is CASSGQDKNQPQHF.

This clone was observed once. J is TRBJ2-1 and V is TRBV5-1; possibly TRBD1 for D (5 bases). Per the germline V gene, CDR1 is SGHRS and CDR2 is YFSETQ. The CDR3 has 13 amino acids. Between the trimmed V and J ends, which lost 6 bases and 4 bases, there was a span of 11 bases. CDR3 sequence reads: CASNLDSYNEQFF. CDR3 DNA sequence: TGCGCCAGCAACCTTGACAGTTACAATGAGCAGTTCTTC.

This chain links TRBV4-2 with TRBJ2-2; TRBD2 matches at 12 bases. Germline assignment: CDR1 LGHNA and CDR2 YNFKEQ. The CDR3 spans 18 residues. The J segment lost 0 bases and the V segment lost 2 bases, leaving 4 bases of the junction unmatched. CDR3 loop: CASSQRTSGNANTGELFF. DNA of the CDR3: TGTGCCAGCAGCCAAAGGACTAGCGGGAACGCGAACACCGGGGAGCTGTTTTTT.

V and J are TRBV18 and TRBJ1-5; TRBD1 might be the D (5 bases). The CDR3 contains 15 residues. Trimming took 4 bases from V and 1 from J, leaving 11 bases between them. Germline V gene sequence: CDR1 KGHSH, CDR2 LQKENI. DNA for the CDR3: TGTGCCAGCTCACAGTGGGACGGCAGCAATCAGCCCCAGCATTTT. Protein: CASSQWDGSNQPQHF.

The V call is TRBV23-1, the J call TRBJ2-7, with 7 bases aligning to TRBD2. TRBV23-1 is given ORF status, its function remaining uncertain. Trimming took 0 bases from V and 4 from J; bases not matched to a gene: 9. The CDR3 consists of 16 residues. CDR3: CASSQSKGGARYEQYF. In DNA form, the CDR3 reads TGCGCCAGCAGTCAATCGAAGGGAGGGGCGAGATACGAGCAGTACTTC.

The chain is built from TRBV4-1 and TRBJ2-7; the D call may be TRBD1 or TRBD2 (6 bases each). Germline lookup yields CDR1 MGHRA and CDR2 YSYEKL. V lost 1 base, J lost 3 bases, and 10 bases lay in between. The CDR3 is 14 residues long. CDR3: CASSQVGGDYEQYF. The CDR3 DNA reads TGCGCCAGCAGCCAAGTGGGGGGCGACTACGAGCAGTACTTC.

The rearrangement links TRBV29-1 to TRBJ2-7; 8 bases align to TRBD2. Trimming cost V 6 bases and J 2 bases; bases outside gene matches: 9. Germline CDR1 and CDR2: SQVTM and ANQGSEA. CDR3 size: 14 residues. For the CDR3, the DNA is TGCAGCGTCTACCATAGCGGGACTCCCTACGAGCAGTACTTC. It yields the protein CSVYHSGTPYEQYF.

The J gene is TRBJ1-6, the V gene TRBV6-5; D unclear. CDR3 length equals 15 residues. V lost 5 bases and J 6 bases, leaving 14 bases between the germline ends. Per the germline V gene, CDR1 is MNHEY and CDR2 is SVGAGI. Here the CDR3 reads CASSTQRARNSPLHF. Written as DNA, the CDR3 is TGTGCCAGCAGTACGCAGAGGGCCCGTAATTCACCCCTCCACTTT.

The CDR3: CASSTGTGDNQPQHF. Written as DNA, the CDR3 is TGCGCCAGCAGCACCGGGACAGGAGACAATCAGCCCCAGCATTTT. The rearrangement uses TRBV5-1 and TRBJ1-5; 8 bases agree with TRBD1. This CDR3 is 15 amino acids long. V shed 4 bases, J shed 3 bases, and the junction held 6 bases outside the gene matches. CDR1 and CDR2 (germline): SGHRS, YFSETQ.

The chain uses TRBV3-1 (or the pseudogene TRBV3-2) and TRBJ2-5; D unresolved. The CDR3 runs to 11 residues. With 6 bases removed from V and 1 base from J, the gap between germline ends came to 3 bases. Per the germline V gene, CDR1 is LGHDT and CDR2 is YNNKEL (reference sequence). DNA of the CDR3: TGTGCCAGCAGTTTCCAAGAGACCCAGTACTTC. Translation: CASSFQETQYF.

The rearrangement links TRBV27 to TRBJ2-1, with D possibly matching TRBD1 (6 bases). Trimming removed 6 bases at V and 4 bases at J, with 16 bases between. The CDR3 is made up of 15 amino acids. Germline V lookup: CDR1 MNHEY, CDR2 SMNVEV (reference sequence). CDR3 sequence reads: CASRRLQGIYNEQFF. In DNA form, the CDR3 reads TGTGCCAGCAGGAGACTACAGGGTATTTACAATGAGCAGTTCTTC.

J is TRBJ1-1 and V is TRBV29-1; 10 nucleotides match TRBD1. V lost 1 base, J lost 6 bases, and 5 bases stayed unmatched. CDR1 and CDR2 (germline): SQVTM, ANQGSEA. The CDR3 sequence is 14 residues long. CDR3: CSVEGQGARAEAFF. The CDR3 nucleotides are TGCAGCGTTGAAGGACAGGGGGCAAGAGCTGAAGCTTTCTTT.